The 27 T cell receptor beta chains below all came from one sample that was sequenced in a study of CD8+CD57+ T cells in acquired aplastic anemia. Patients selected for sequencing had displayed CD8+CD57+ cell expansion by flow cytometry. The TCR beta profiling, which covered VDJ combination and CDR3 sequence, was carried out using genomic DNA as the template. In TCRdb, the reads were re-called with MiXCR into one record per CDR3 protein. Of 200,000 to 250,000 distinct CDR3 sequences listed, around 45% are singletons. Input material: sorted CD4+, CD8+, or CD8+CD57+ T cells (not recorded which) from PBMCs. These receptors were collected from a human donor with aplastic anemia.

In this sample, this clonotype turned up a few times. The V gene is TRBV27, the J gene TRBJ2-7, with D maybe TRBD2 (7 bases). V lost 2 bases, J lost 3 bases, and 11 bases lay in between. Germline-derived CDR1 and CDR2 are MNHEY and SMNVEV (reference sequence). The CDR3 has 14 residues. This chain's CDR3 is CASSLTGTIYEQYF. CDR3 coding DNA: TGTGCCAGCAGTTTAACAGGGACTATCTACGAGCAGTACTTC.

This clonotype showed up just a few times. A single base separates this from a much larger clone, so it may be a read error. This chain uses TRBV5-6 with TRBJ2-7; TRBD1 is a possible D gene (6 bases). The CDR3 extends over 14 amino acids. In germline, CDR1 is SGHDT, CDR2 YYEEEE. Trimming left V 0 bases short and J 9 bases short, with 16 bases between. CDR3 amino acids: CASSLVQGPHVQYF. The CDR3 DNA is TGTGCCAGCAGCTTGGTACAGGGTCCCCACGTGCAGTACTTC.

This sequence joins TRBV29-1 and TRBJ2-3; D possibly corresponds to TRBD2 (6 bases). Germline CDR1 SQVTM, CDR2 ANQGSEA. The V end was cut by 7 bases, the J end by 6 bases, with 14 bases between. The CDR3 is 12 residues long. CDR3 bases: TGCAGCGGGAACGGAGGGCCGGATACGCAGTATTTT. Translation: CSGNGGPDTQYF.

As DNA, the CDR3 is TGTGCCAGCAGTTTATACCAGGGGGACTATGGAGGTTCACCCCTCCACTTT. Protein product: CASSLYQGDYGGSPLHF. J is TRBJ1-6 and V is TRBV28, with TRBD1 identical over 7 bases. V gave up 1 base and J gave up 9 bases; unmatched junction bases: 12. Germline CDR1 and CDR2: MDHEN and SYDVKM. The CDR3 has 17 amino acids.

This clonotype was seen at least ten times. The chain carries TRBV7-8 and TRBJ1-4; D is uncertain. The CDR3 is 19 amino acids. Germline V lookup: CDR1 SGHVS, CDR2 FQNEAQ. V was trimmed by 5 bases and J by 7 bases, leaving 29 bases between them. As DNA, the CDR3 is TGTGCCAGCAGCATACACTATGACCAACCGGGCCGATGGAGTGAAAAACTGTTTTTT. Translation: CASSIHYDQPGRWSEKLFF.

The V gene is TRBV5-4, the J gene TRBJ1-2, with TRBD1 matching 11 bases. V shed 5 bases and J 5 bases; nucleotides not matched to a gene: 8. Germline V lookup: CDR1 SGHNT, CDR2 YYREEE (reference sequence). The CDR3 covers 15 residues. For the CDR3, the DNA is TGTGCCAGCAGGCGAACCGGGACAGGGGGTTATGGCTACACCTTC. Translating it yields CASRRTGTGGYGYTF.

V usage is TRBV27 and J usage is TRBJ1-4; 9 bases map to TRBD1. Per germline, CDR1 MNHEY and CDR2 SMNVEV (reference sequence). The V and J ends lost 6 bases and 4 bases, in that order; junction bases with no gene match: 9. The CDR3 runs 16 residues. As DNA, the CDR3 is TGTGCCAGCAGGGACAGGGGTGCCTTTGGTAATGAAAAACTGTTTTTT. The encoded protein is CASRDRGAFGNEKLFF.

This clonotype was seen only a few times. This clone may be a read error of a much larger clone one base away. This chain joins TRBV9 and TRBJ2-5; TRBD2 agrees at 9 bases. The germline V gene has CDR1 SGDLS and CDR2 YYNGEE. The CDR3 has 16 amino acids. The CDR3 region is CANSVEVAGDPETQYF. For the CDR3, the DNA is TGTGCCAACAGCGTAGAGGTAGCGGGAGACCCCGAGACCCAGTACTTC.

This chain links TRBV7-8 with TRBJ1-6; 8 bases agree with TRBD1. Germline V gene sequence: CDR1 SGHVS, CDR2 FQNEAQ. J was trimmed by 7 bases and V by 3 bases; bases with no gene match: 2. The CDR3 extends over 14 amino acids. The CDR3: CASSFDRGNSPLHF. Written as DNA, the CDR3 is TGTGCCAGCAGCTTCGACAGGGGCAATTCACCCCTCCACTTT.

As to this clonotype: The junction and the germline gene differ at one end; a read error may be behind it. J is TRBJ2-5 and V is TRBV19; no reliable D call. Germline loops: CDR1 LNHDA, CDR2 SQIVND (reference sequence). This CDR3 is built from 16 residues. In nucleotides, the CDR3 is TGTGCCAGTAACCCGACGACCCGACGGAACCAGGAGACCCGGTACTTC. Its translation is CASNPTTRRNQETRYF.

The genes are TRBV28 and TRBJ1-6; 8 bases map to TRBD1. V dropped 10 bases and J dropped 5; count of bases not matched to a gene: 4. Germline CDR1 reads MDHEN; CDR2 reads SYDVKM. CDR3 length: 13 residues. The DNA of the CDR3 is TGTGCCATCACGACAGGGGATAATTCACCCCTCCACTTT. Translating it yields CAITTGDNSPLHF.

J is TRBJ1-2 and V is TRBV7-2; possible D gene TRBD1, 5 bases. The CDR3 spans 15 residues. The V gene's germline CDR1 is SGHTA and CDR2 FQGNSA. Trimming stripped 1 base from V and 5 bases from J, with 14 bases between. The CDR3 protein is CASSLDSGLQYGYTF. For the CDR3, the DNA is TGTGCCAGCAGCTTAGATTCGGGGCTGCAATATGGCTACACCTTC.

The sample holds a few counts of this clonotype. The CDR3 protein is CASSATTGGNEKLFF. CDR3 sequence (DNA): TGTGCCAGCAGCGCGACGACAGGGGGAAATGAAAAACTGTTTTTT. The chain has TRBV5-6 and TRBJ1-4, with TRBD1 matching over 9 bases. This CDR3 has 15 amino acids. V was pared by 4 bases and J by 5 bases, with 6 bases of the junction left unmatched. Germline-derived CDR1 and CDR2 are SGHDT and YYEEEE.

This clonotype was recorded once. The chain recombines TRBV14 with TRBJ2-7; D is perhaps TRBD2 (6 bases). V shed 7 bases and J shed 0 bases, with 13 bases lying between them. The CDR3 has 14 residues. Per germline, CDR1 SGHDN and CDR2 FVKESK. The CDR3 here is CASKASVSSYEQYF. For the CDR3, the DNA is TGTGCCAGCAAGGCTAGCGTCAGCTCCTACGAGCAGTACTTC.

The rearrangement joins TRBV12-5 to TRBJ2-7; 12 bases are a match to TRBD1. CDR1 and CDR2 (germline): LGHNT, FRNRAP. The CDR3 sequence is 14 residues long. The V gene end was trimmed by 5 bases and the J gene end by 7 bases; junction bases not matched to a gene: 6. The CDR3 protein is CASGGGTGGREQYF. The DNA of the CDR3 is TGTGCTAGTGGTGGGGGGACAGGGGGCCGGGAGCAGTACTTC.

The chain has TRBV10-3 and TRBJ1-4, with a weak D call TRBD1 (6 bases). Trimming pared 5 bases from V and 8 bases from J, leaving 15 bases between. CDR1 and CDR2 (germline): ENHRY, SYGVKD. There are 14 residues in the CDR3. CDR3 region: CAISSRGLREKLFF. The CDR3 DNA reads as TGTGCCATCAGTTCCAGGGGTTTACGCGAAAAACTGTTTTTT.

With regard to this clonotype: A much larger clonotype is one base distant, so this may be a read error. The J gene is TRBJ2-1, the V gene TRBV4-1; D unclear. This CDR3 region has 12 residues. Germline V gives CDR1 MGHRA, CDR2 YSYEKL. The CDR3 loop reads CASSEVGNEQLF. In DNA, the CDR3 is TGCGCCAGCAGTGAAGTGGGGAATGAGCAGCTCTTC.

This clonotype was picked up many times. The chain has TRBV7-2 and TRBJ1-5; tentative D call: TRBD1 (6 bases). The CDR3 has 12 amino acids. CDR1 is SGHTA and CDR2 is FQGNSA in the germline V gene. The V and J ends lost 7 bases and 5 bases respectively, with 9 bases between them. The CDR3 coding sequence is TGTGCCAGCACGCAGGGGTATCAGCCCCAGCATTTT. Translation gives CASTQGYQPQHF.

In its sample, this clonotype was seen many times. This chain uses TRBV7-3 with TRBJ2-7, with D possibly matching TRBD1 (5 bases). The CDR3 has 14 residues. Germline V gene lookup returns CDR1 SGHTA and CDR2 FQGTGA. V was pared by 1 base and J by 6 bases, with 13 bases between. The DNA for the CDR3 is TGTGCCAGCAGCTTAAATTGGGGCGCCAGCGAGCAGTACTTC. Residues: CASSLNWGASEQYF.

This clonotype showed up many times. This chain links TRBV15 with TRBJ1-1; D might be TRBD1 (5 bases). Between the trimmed V and J ends, which lost 5 bases and 1 base, there was a span of 11 bases. The CDR3 loop spans 14 amino acids. CDR1 and CDR2 (germline): LNHNV, YYDKDF (reference sequence). Here the CDR3 reads CATSGAGPNTEAFF. The CDR3 DNA reads TGTGCCACCAGCGGGGCCGGGCCGAACACTGAAGCTTTCTTT.

This clonotype was seen ten or more times. An end of the junction does not agree with germline; a read error may underlie this. V gene TRBV2 combines with J gene TRBJ2-1; D is uncertain. The CDR3 is 17 residues long. Germline V CDR1 and CDR2: SNHLY, FYNNEI. CDR3 region: CASSEGSTLSSYNEQLF. In DNA, the CDR3 is TGTGCCAGCAGTGAGGGATCGACTTTGAGCTCCTACAATGAGCAGCTCTTC.

This clonotype is medium-sized within its sample. The chain is built from TRBV25-1 and TRBJ1-1; no clear D gene. The CDR3 runs 14 residues. Germline CDR1 MGHDK, CDR2 SYGVNS. Trimming removed 9 bases at V and 0 bases at J, with 14 bases between. In DNA form, the CDR3 reads TGTGCCAGGGTCCGTTTCAGGCTGAACACTGAAGCTTTCTTT. This sequence encodes CARVRFRLNTEAFF.

This clonotype was counted ten times or more. The chain has TRBV2 and TRBJ2-1; 11 positions match TRBD2. V gave up 2 bases and J gave up 8 bases; unmatched junction bases: 14. The CDR3 has 18 amino acids. Germline V lookup: CDR1 SNHLY, CDR2 FYNNEI. DNA of the CDR3: TGTGCCAGCAGTGAAACTGTAGCAATAGCGGGAGGGCCGGATGAGCAGTTCTTC. Protein sequence: CASSETVAIAGGPDEQFF.

This chain links TRBV7-9 with TRBJ1-6; 11 bases are shared with TRBD1. Germline V lookup: CDR1 SEHNR, CDR2 FQNEAQ (reference sequence). The CDR3 is 15 amino acids. With V trimmed by 8 bases and J by 9 bases, 9 bases remained unmatched. The CDR3, as DNA: TGTGCCAGCGGGTGGACAGGGGGCAGAGGTTCACCCCTCCACTTT. It is translated as CASGWTGGRGSPLHF.

V gene TRBV15 combines with J gene TRBJ1-6, with a possible D match to TRBD1 (6 bases). From germline, CDR1 is LNHNV and CDR2 YYDKDF (reference sequence). This CDR3 is built from 16 residues. V was shortened by 4 bases and J by 7 bases, with 17 bases between the two germline ends. The CDR3 DNA reads TGTGCCACCAGCACAGACAGGAACATGAAAAATTCACCCCTCCACTTT. It translates to CATSTDRNMKNSPLHF. Filled out from reference TRBV15 and TRBJ1-6, the complete variable domain reads DAMVIQNPRYQVTQFGKPVTLSCSQTLNHNVMYWYQQKSSQAPKLLFHYYDKDFNNEADTPDNFQSRRPNTSFCFLDIRSPGLGDTAMYLCATSTDRNMKNSPLHFGNGTRLTVT.

The sample holds many counts of this clonotype. The chain is built from TRBV28 and TRBJ2-1; a possible D gene is TRBD2 (6 bases). Trimming left V 5 bases short and J 3 bases short, with 8 bases between. Per the germline V gene, CDR1 is MDHEN and CDR2 is SYDVKM. The CDR3 extends over 13 amino acids. In DNA, the CDR3 is TGTGCCAGCAGTCGGGGGATCTACAATGAGCAGTTCTTC. Translating gives CASSRGIYNEQFF.

With regard to this clonotype: Its ends do not fully match the called genes, so a read error is possible. The rearrangement joins TRBV7-2 to TRBJ2-3; 7 bases match TRBD1. The CDR3 runs to 15 residues. Germline loops: CDR1 SGHTA, CDR2 FQGNSA. The CDR3 loop reads CASSPETGRTDTRYF. The CDR3 nucleotides are TGTGCCAGCAGCCCGGAGACAGGGCGCACAGATACGCGGTATTTT.